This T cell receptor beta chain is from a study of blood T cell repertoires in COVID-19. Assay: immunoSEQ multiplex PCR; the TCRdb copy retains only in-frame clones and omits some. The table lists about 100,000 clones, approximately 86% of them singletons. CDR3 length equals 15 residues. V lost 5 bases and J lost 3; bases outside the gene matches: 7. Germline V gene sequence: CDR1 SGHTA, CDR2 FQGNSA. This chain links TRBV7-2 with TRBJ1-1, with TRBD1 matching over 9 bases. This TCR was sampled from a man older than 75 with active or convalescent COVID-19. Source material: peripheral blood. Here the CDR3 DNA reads TGTGCCAGCAGCCTACAATGGACAGGGGACACTGAAGCTTTCTTT. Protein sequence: CASSLQWTGDTEAFF.